These 9 T cell receptor beta chains share one sample of origin, sequenced in a study of cytomegalovirus exposure and HLA in healthy donors. Using immunoSEQ multiplex PCR, the repertoire was profiled, and TCRdb retains in-frame clones only, with some absent. Seen here are about 350,000 clones, about nine tenths observed once, and the top ten hold roughly 1.2%. The sequenced sample consisted of PBMCs. Receptors originate from a woman in her twenties or thirties in good health and CMV-seropositive.

The genes are TRBV9 and TRBJ2-2; TRBD2 is a possible D gene (6 bases). The CDR3 sequence is 17 residues long. The germline gives CDR1 SGDLS, CDR2 YYNGEE. The V end was cut by 5 bases, the J end by 1 base, with 18 bases between. The CDR3 nucleotides read TGTGCCAGCAGTGCCTGGGGCGGGGTAGGGAACACCGGGGAGCTGTTTTTT. Translating it yields CASSAWGGVGNTGELFF.

This clone was detected only a few times. This CDR3 reads CASSPPARTYEQYF. CDR3 nucleotides: TGTGCCAGCTCACCTCCTGCCAGAACCTACGAGCAGTACTTC. V and J are TRBV18 and TRBJ2-7; D gene unclear. The CDR3 consists of 14 residues. Germline lookup yields CDR1 KGHSH and CDR2 LQKENI. V lost 3 bases to trimming and J lost 2 bases, with 11 bases between them. Full variable domain (remainder filled in from reference TRBV18 and TRBJ2-7): NAGVMQNPRHLVRRRGQEARLRCSPMKGHSHVYWYRQLPEEGLKFMVYLQKENIIDESGMPKERFSAEFPKEGPSILRIQQVVRGDSAAYFCASSPPARTYEQYFGPGTRLTVT.

The chain uses TRBV28 and TRBJ1-6, with 7 bases that match TRBD1. Trimming cost V 6 bases and J 2 bases; bases outside gene matches: 7. This CDR3 contains 16 residues. Germline CDR1 reads MDHEN; CDR2 reads SYDVKM. The chain's CDR3 is CASSRQGRAYNSPLHF. The CDR3 DNA follows: TGTGCCAGCAGCAGACAGGGTAGGGCCTATAATTCACCCCTCCACTTT.

As to this clone: Since the CDR3 does not end with the conserved phenylalanine or tryptophan, this likely comes from a read error. The DNA is left out, because the CDR3 cannot be placed on it with certainty; the CDR3 is given as TCRdb lists it. The chain employs TRBV25-1 and TRBJ1-1; the table's TRBD1 call for D was not verified on the DNA. The length of the CDR3 is 15 amino acids, counting both ends. CDR1 is MGHDK and CDR2 is SYGVNS in the germline V gene. CDR3 protein: CASSEPDRGRAVGTK.

This rearrangement joins TRBV19 to TRBJ1-5, with D unresolved. V lost 5 bases and J lost 6, with 5 bases in between. The CDR3 sequence is 11 residues long. From germline, CDR1 is LNHDA and CDR2 SQIVND (reference sequence). CDR3 DNA: TGTGCCAGTAGTTCGACTCAGCCCCAGCATTTT. Amino acid sequence: CASSSTQPQHF.

This clone has just a few counts. The rearrangement uses TRBV9 and TRBJ2-7, with a tentative D call TRBD2 (6 bases). CDR3 length: 15 residues. V was trimmed by 0 bases and J by 7 bases, leaving 17 bases between them. CDR1 and CDR2 from the germline V gene are SGDLS and YYNGEE. The CDR3, as DNA: TGTGCCAGCAGCGTAGCGTCTGCTCCAGGAGGGGAGCAGTACTTC. Protein: CASSVASAPGGEQYF.

This chain links TRBV6-5 with TRBJ2-7, with D unclear. This CDR3 has 14 amino acids. The germline CDR1 and CDR2 sequences are MNHEY and SVGAGI. Deletions cut 0 bases from V and 0 bases from J, with 6 bases between. The CDR3: CASSYSGFSYEQYF. In nucleotides, the CDR3 is TGTGCCAGCAGTTACTCCGGTTTCTCCTACGAGCAGTACTTC.

This clone was recorded only once. The V call is TRBV28, the J call TRBJ2-7; either TRBD1 or TRBD2 may fit D (6 bases each). The CDR3 spans 11 residues. Per the germline V gene, CDR1 is MDHEN and CDR2 is SYDVKM. Trimming stripped 4 bases from V and 10 bases from J, with 11 bases between. CDR3 sequence reads: CASSSGATQYF. CDR3 DNA sequence: TGTGCCAGCAGTTCGGGGGCCACACAGTACTTC.

This chain uses TRBV5-1 with TRBJ2-1; weak D call: TRBD2 (6 bases). The CDR3 covers 14 residues. The germline CDR1 and CDR2 sequences are SGHRS and YFSETQ. V shed 4 bases and J shed 3 bases, with 11 bases lying between them. CDR3 sequence reads: CASSGGSGYNEQFF. Written as DNA, the CDR3 is TGCGCCAGCAGCGGGGGGAGCGGCTACAATGAGCAGTTCTTC.